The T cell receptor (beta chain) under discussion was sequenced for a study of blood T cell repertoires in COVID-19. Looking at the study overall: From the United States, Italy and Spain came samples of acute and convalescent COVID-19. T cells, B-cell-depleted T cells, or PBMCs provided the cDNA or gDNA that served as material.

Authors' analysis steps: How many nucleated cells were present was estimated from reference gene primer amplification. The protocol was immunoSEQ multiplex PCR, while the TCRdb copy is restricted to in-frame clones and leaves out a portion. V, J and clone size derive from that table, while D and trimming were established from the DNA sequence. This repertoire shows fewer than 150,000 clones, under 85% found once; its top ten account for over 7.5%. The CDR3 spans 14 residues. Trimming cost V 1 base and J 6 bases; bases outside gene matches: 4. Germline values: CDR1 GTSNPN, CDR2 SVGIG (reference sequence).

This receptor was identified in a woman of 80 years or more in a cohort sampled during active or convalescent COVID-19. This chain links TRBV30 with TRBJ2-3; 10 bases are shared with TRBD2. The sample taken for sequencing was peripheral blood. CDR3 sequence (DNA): TGTGCCTGGAGTGGGCTAGCGGGGGTTGATACGCAGTATTTT. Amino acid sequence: CAWSGLAGVDTQYF. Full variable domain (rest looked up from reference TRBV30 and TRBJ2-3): SQTIHQWPATLVQPVGSPLSLECTVEGTSNPNLYWYRQAAGRGLQLLFYSVGIGQISSEVPQNLSASRPQDRQFILSSKKLLLSDSGFYLCAWSGLAGVDTQYFGPGTRLTVL.